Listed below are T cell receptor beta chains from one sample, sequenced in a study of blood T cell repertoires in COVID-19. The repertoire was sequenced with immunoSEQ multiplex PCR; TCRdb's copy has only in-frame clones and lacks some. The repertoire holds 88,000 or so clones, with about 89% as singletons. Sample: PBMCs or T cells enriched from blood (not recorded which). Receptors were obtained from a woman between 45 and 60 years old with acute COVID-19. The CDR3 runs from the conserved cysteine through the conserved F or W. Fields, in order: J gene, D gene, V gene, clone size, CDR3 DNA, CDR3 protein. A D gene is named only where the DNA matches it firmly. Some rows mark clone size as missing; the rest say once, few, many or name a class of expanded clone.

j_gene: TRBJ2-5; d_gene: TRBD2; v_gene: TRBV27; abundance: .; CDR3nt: TGTGCCAGCAGCTCACTACAACTAGCGGAACAAGAGACCCAGTACTTC; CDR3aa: CASSSLQLAEQETQYF
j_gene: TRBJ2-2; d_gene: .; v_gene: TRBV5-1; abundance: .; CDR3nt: TGCGCCAGCAGCTTGTCACAGTTGAACACCGGGGAGCTGTTTTTT; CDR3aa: CASSLSQLNTGELFF
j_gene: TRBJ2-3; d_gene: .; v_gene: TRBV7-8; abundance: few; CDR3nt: TGTGCCAGCAGCTTAGCTGGGACTCACACAGATACGCAGTATTTT; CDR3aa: CASSLAGTHTDTQYF
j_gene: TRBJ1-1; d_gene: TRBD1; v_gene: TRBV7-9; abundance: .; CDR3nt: TGTGCCAGCAGCGTGACAGGGATGAACACTGAAGCTTTCTTT; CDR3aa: CASSVTGMNTEAFF
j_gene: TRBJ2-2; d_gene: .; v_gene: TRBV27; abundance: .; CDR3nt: TGTGCCAGCAGACTCAGACAGGCCGGGGAGCTGTTTTTT; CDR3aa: CASRLRQAGELFF
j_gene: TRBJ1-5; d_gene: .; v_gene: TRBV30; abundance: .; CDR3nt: TGTGCCTGGAGTAAGGGGGATATTCGGCCCCAGCATTTT; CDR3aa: CAWSKGDIRPQHF
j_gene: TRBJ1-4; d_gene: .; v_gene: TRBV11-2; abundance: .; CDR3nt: TGTGCCAGCAGCTTTCTCCCTAATGAAAAACTGTTTTTT; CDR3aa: CASSFLPNEKLFF
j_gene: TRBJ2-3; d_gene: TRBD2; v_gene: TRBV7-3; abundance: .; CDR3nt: TGTGCCAGCAGCTTTGAGGGACTAGCGGGAGTTACAGATACGCAGTATTTT; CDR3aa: CASSFEGLAGVTDTQYF
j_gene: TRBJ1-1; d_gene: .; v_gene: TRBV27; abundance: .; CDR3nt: TGTGCCAGCAATCCACAGGGTCTGAACACTGAAGCTTTCTTT; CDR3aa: CASNPQGLNTEAFF
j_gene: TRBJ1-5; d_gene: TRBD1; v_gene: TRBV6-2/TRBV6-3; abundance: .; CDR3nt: TGTGCCAGCAGTTACGGGGACAGGGGTCAGCCCCAGCATTTT; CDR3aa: CASSYGDRGQPQHF
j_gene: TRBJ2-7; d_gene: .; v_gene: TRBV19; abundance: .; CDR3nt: TGTGCCAGTAGTATAGCACAGGGAGACTACGAGCAGTACTTC; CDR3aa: CASSIAQGDYEQYF
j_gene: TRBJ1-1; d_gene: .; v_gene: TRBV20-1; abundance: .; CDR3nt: TGCAGTGCTAGTCCCCTTTCGACAGCACAGAACACTGAAGCTTTCTTT; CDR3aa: CSASPLSTAQNTEAFF
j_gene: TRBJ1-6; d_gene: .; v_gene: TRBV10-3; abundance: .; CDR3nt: TGTGCCATCAGTGAAAGAAACAGGGATAATTCACCCCTCCACTTT; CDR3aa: CAISERNRDNSPLHF
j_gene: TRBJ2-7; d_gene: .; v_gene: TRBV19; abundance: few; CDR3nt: TGTGCCAGTAGTGCTCAAGGAGGGTCCTACGAGCAGTACTTC; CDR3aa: CASSAQGGSYEQYF
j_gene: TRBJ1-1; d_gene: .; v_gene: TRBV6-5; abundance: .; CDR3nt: TGTGCCAGCAGTCCCGGCCTTCAGGGAAAAGCTTTCTTT; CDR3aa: CASSPGLQGKAFF
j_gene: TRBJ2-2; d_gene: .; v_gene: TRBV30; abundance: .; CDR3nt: TGTGCCTGGAGTCTAGAATCGGCCGGGGAGCTGTTTTTT; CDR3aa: CAWSLESAGELFF
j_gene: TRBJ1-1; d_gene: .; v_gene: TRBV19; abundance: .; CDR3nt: TGTGCCAGTAGTCCCCCAAGAGCACGGGGCACTGAAGCTTTCTTT; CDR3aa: CASSPPRARGTEAFF
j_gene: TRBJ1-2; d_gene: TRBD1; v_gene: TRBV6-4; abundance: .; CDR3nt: TGTGCCAGCAGGGAGACAGGGAGTTATGGCTACACCTTC; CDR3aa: CASRETGSYGYTF
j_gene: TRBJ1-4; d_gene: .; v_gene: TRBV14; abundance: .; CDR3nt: TGTGCCAGCAGCCGAGGCAGCCCTAATGAAAAACTGTTTTTT; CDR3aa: CASSRGSPNEKLFF
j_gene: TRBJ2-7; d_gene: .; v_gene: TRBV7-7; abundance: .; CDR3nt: TGTGCTAGCGCAAGCGCCATCTCCTACGAGCAGTACTTC; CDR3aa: CASASAISYEQYF
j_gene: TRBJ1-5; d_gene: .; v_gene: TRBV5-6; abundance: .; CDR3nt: TGTGCCAGCAGCTTACGAGGGGACTTCAATCAGCCCCAGCATTTT; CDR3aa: CASSLRGDFNQPQHF
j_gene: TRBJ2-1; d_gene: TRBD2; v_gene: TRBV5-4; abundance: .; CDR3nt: TGTGCCAGCAGCCCATCCTCCGGGACTAGCGTCCATGAGCAGTTCTTC; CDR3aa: CASSPSSGTSVHEQFF
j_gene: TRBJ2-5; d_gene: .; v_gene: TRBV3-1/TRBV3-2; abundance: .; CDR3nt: TGTGCCAGCAGCCCCACACCAGGGGAGACCCAGTACTTC; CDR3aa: CASSPTPGETQYF
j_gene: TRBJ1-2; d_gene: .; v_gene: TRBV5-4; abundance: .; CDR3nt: TGTGCCAGCAGCTTGGAACGACAGGCAATCTATGGCTACACCTTC; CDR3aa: CASSLERQAIYGYTF
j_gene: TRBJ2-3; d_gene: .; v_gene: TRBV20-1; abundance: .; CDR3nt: TGCAGTGCTAGAGTCTCGCGGACGCAGTATTTT; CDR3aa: CSARVSRTQYF
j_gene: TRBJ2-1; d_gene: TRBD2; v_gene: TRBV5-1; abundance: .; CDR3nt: TGCGCCAGCAGCTTGAGGCTAGCGGGAGAGGCCTACAATGAGCAGTTCTTC; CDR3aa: CASSLRLAGEAYNEQFF
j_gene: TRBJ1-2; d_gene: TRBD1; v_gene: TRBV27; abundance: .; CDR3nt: TGTGCCAGCAGGAAGGACAGGGCGGGCAACTATGGCTACACCTTC; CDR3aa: CASRKDRAGNYGYTF
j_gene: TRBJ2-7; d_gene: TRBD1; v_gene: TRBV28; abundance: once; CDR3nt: TGTGCCAGCAGTTCTCCGGGACAGGGGGCCTACGAGCAGTACTTC; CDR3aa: CASSSPGQGAYEQYF
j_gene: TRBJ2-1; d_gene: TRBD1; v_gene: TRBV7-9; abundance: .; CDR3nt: TGTGCCAGCAGCTCATGGGGAACAGGGGGGTACAATGAGCAGTTCTTC; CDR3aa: CASSSWGTGGYNEQFF
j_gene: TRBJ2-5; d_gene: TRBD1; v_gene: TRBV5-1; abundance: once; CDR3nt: TGCGCCAGCAGATACGACAGGGGTCCGGAGACCCAGTACTTC; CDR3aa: CASRYDRGPETQYF
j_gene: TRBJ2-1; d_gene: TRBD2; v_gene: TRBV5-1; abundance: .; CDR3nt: TGCGCCAGCAGCTCCGGGACTAGCGGGAAAAGCTCCTACAATGAGCAGTTCTTC; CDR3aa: CASSSGTSGKSSYNEQFF
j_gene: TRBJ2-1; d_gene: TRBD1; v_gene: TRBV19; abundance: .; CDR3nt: TGTGCCAGTAGTTTGGATAGGGGGCACAATGAGCAGTTCTTC; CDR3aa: CASSLDRGHNEQFF
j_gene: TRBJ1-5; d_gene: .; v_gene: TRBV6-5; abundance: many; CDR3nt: TGTGCCAGCAGCCTACAGGGAAATCAGCCCCAGCATTTT; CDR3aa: CASSLQGNQPQHF
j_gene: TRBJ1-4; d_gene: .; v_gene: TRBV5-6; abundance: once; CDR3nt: TGTGCCAGCAGCTTGGTTTATGCGGCAGATGCAACTAATGAAAAACTGTTTTTT; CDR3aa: CASSLVYAADATNEKLFF
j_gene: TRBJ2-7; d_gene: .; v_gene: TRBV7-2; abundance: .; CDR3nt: TGTGCCAGCAGCTCCTCACCAGGGGGGCACCTCTCCTACGAGCAGTACTTC; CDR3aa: CASSSSPGGHLSYEQYF
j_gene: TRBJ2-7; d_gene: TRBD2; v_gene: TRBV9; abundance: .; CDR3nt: TGTGCCAGCAGCGTAGAGCGGGAGGACTACGAGCAGTACTTC; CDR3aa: CASSVEREDYEQYF
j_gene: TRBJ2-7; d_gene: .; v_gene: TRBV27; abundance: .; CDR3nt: TGTGCCACCCCGACTGGGACACCTTATCGAGTTAACCTCTACGAGCAGTACTTC; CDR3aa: CATPTGTPYRVNLYEQYF
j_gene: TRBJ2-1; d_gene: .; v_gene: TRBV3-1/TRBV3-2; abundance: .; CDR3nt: TGTGCCAGCACCTACTATCCCTACAATGAGCAGTTCTTC; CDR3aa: CASTYYPYNEQFF
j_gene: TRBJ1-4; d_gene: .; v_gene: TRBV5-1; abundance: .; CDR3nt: TGCGCCAGCAGCTTGGACAGCAATGAAAAACTGTTTTTT; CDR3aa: CASSLDSNEKLFF
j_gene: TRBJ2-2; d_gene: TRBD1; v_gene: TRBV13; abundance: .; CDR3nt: TGTGCCAGCAGCTTAGTCGACAGGGGGGACACCGGGGAGCTGTTTTTT; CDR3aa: CASSLVDRGDTGELFF
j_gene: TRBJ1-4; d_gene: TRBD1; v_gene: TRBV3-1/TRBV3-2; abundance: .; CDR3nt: TGTGCCAGCAGCCAACCCCTGGGGGACAGTGGAGAAAAACTGTTTTTT; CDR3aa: CASSQPLGDSGEKLFF
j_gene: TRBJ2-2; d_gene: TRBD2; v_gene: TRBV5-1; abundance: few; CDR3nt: TGCGCCAGCAGCACCGGACTAGCAGCGAACACCGGGGAGCTGTTTTTT; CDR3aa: CASSTGLAANTGELFF
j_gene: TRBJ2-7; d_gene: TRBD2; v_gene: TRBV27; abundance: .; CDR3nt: TGTGCCAGCAGTTTTTCGGGAGGAACCGAGCAGTACTTC; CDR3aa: CASSFSGGTEQYF
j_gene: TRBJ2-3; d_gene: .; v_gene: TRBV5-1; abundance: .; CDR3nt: TGCGCCAGCAGCTTTGGTGGGAGCCCAAGCACAGATACGCAGTATTTT; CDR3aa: CASSFGGSPSTDTQYF
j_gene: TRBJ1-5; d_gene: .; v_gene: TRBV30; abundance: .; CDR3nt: TGTGCCTGGAGTGTGGGAGGGGGCAATCAGCCCCAGCATTTT; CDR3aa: CAWSVGGGNQPQHF
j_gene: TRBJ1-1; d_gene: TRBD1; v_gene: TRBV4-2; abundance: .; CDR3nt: TGTGCCAGCAGCCAGCGCTTTCCGGGACAGGGAGTCGGCACTGAAGCTTTCTTT; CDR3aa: CASSQRFPGQGVGTEAFF
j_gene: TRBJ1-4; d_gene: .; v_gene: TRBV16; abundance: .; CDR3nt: TGTGCCAGCGGCCTTGGAGAAAATGAAAAACTGTTTTTT; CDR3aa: CASGLGENEKLFF
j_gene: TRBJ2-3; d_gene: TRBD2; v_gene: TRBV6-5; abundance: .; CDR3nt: TGTGCCAGCAGTACCAGACTAGCCACAGATACGCAGTATTTT; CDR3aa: CASSTRLATDTQYF
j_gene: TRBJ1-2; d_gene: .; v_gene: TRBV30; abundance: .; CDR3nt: TGTGCCTGGAGTCCAGGGAAATTCTATGGCTACACCTTC; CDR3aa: CAWSPGKFYGYTF
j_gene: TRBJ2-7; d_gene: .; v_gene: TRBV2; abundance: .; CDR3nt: TGTGCCAGCAGTGAAGGTGGAGGGAGGTACGAGCAGTACTTC; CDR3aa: CASSEGGGRYEQYF
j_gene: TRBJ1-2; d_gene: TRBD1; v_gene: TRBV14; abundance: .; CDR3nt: TGTGCCAGCAGCCTGACGGACAGGGGCTATGGCTACACCTTC; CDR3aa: CASSLTDRGYGYTF
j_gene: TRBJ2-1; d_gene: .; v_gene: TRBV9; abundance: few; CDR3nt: TGTGCCAGCAGCATTACCCCGGGCTACAATGAGCAGTTCTTC; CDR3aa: CASSITPGYNEQFF
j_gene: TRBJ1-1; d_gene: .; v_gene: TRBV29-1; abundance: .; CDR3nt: TGCAGCGTTCGGGAGGACGCCATGAACACTGAAGCTTTCTTT; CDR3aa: CSVREDAMNTEAFF